What follows are 8 T cell receptor beta chains derived from one specimen sequenced in a study of blood T cell repertoires in COVID-19 (TCRdb year 2020). Libraries were built with the immunoSEQ multiplex PCR assay. This is the immuneACCESS table as TCRdb keeps it, with only in-frame sequences that have V and J called. A part of the clones is gone; compared with another copy, unresolved V genes explain less than half, and the rest is unexplained. The sample table contains some 160,000 clones; only one count was recorded for around 79% of them. 15% to 20% of the sample comes from the top ten. The material sequenced was PBMCs or T cells enriched from blood (not recorded which). These receptors were collected from a woman aged 70-85 years in a cohort exposed to, infected with or recovered from COVID-19 (not recorded which).

The rearrangement uses TRBV28 and TRBJ2-1; weak D call: TRBD1 (6 bases). Trimming stripped 5 bases from V and 7 bases from J, with 30 bases between. CDR3 length equals 19 residues. Germline V gene sequence: CDR1 MDHEN, CDR2 SYDVKM. In nucleotides, the CDR3 is TGTGCCAGCAGTATGTGGGTCCTACAGGGCCCCACCGTAGGGAATGAGCAGTTCTTC. Residues: CASSMWVLQGPTVGNEQFF.

The chain links TRBV7-9 to TRBJ2-3; TRBD2 aligns across 7 bases. CDR1 and CDR2 (germline): SEHNR, FQNEAQ (reference sequence). The CDR3 length is 15 residues. V gave up 5 bases and J gave up 2 bases; unmatched junction bases: 7. CDR3 sequence (DNA): TGTGCCAGCAGCCCGGCCGGGACTAACACAGATACGCAGTATTTT. Its translation: CASSPAGTNTDTQYF.

This sequence joins TRBV25-1 and TRBJ2-1, with TRBD2 matching 16 bases. In germline, CDR1 is MGHDK, CDR2 SYGVNS. CDR3 length: 17 residues. The trim removed 1 base at V and 8 bases at J, leaving 5 bases unmatched. The CDR3 bases are TGTGCCAGCAGTGAATTGGGACTAGCGGGAGGGCCCGATGAGCAGTTCTTC. This gives the protein CASSELGLAGGPDEQFF. The complete variable domain, with remaining parts taken from reference TRBV25-1 and TRBJ2-1, reads EADIYQTPRYLVIGTGKKITLECSQTMGHDKMYWYQQDPGMELHLIHYSYGVNSTEKGDLSSESTVSRIRTEHFPLTLESARPSHTSQYLCASSELGLAGGPDEQFFGPGTRLTVL.

The chain recombines TRBV9 with TRBJ1-1; D might be TRBD1 (5 bases). CDR3 length: 14 amino acids. From germline, CDR1 is SGDLS and CDR2 YYNGEE. With 4 bases removed from V and 2 bases from J, the gap between germline ends came to 12 bases. The CDR3 reads CASSPTGGNTEAFF. CDR3 DNA: TGTGCCAGCAGCCCGACCGGGGGTAACACTGAAGCTTTCTTT.

This clone appeared a few times. The chain carries TRBV3-1 (or the pseudogene TRBV3-2) and TRBJ1-3; 8 bases line up with TRBD1. With 3 bases clipped from V and 9 bases from J, the junction kept 4 bases outside the gene matches. This CDR3 spans 13 amino acids. CDR1 is LGHDT and CDR2 is YNNKEL in the germline V gene (reference sequence). CDR3 nucleotide sequence: TGTGCCAGCAGCCATAGACAGGGGCGCACCATATATTTT. Protein sequence: CASSHRQGRTIYF.

The chain uses TRBV28 and TRBJ1-4, with 7 bases matching TRBD1. V dropped 1 base and J dropped 0; count of bases not matched to a gene: 2. This CDR3 has 16 residues. Germline CDR1 MDHEN, CDR2 SYDVKM. CDR3 loop: CASSLLGTATNEKLFF. The CDR3 DNA reads TGTGCCAGCAGTTTATTGGGGACAGCAACTAATGAAAAACTGTTTTTT.

This sequence joins TRBV18 and TRBJ2-1; 13 nucleotides align to TRBD2. The CDR3 is 15 residues long. V shed 4 bases, J shed 5 bases, and the junction held 2 bases outside the gene matches. Germline V gene data show CDR1 as KGHSH and CDR2 as LQKENI. The CDR3 nucleotides are TGTGCCAGCTCACGCGGGACTAGCGGGAACAATGAGCAGTTCTTC. It yields the protein CASSRGTSGNNEQFF.

The V call is TRBV11-1, the J call TRBJ2-7, with D tentatively TRBD1 (5 bases). The germline V gene encodes CDR1 SGHAT and CDR2 FQDESV (reference sequence). V was shortened by 2 bases and J by 3 bases, with 5 bases between the two germline ends. The length of the CDR3 is 12 residues. CDR3 sequence reads: CASSLQGYEQYF. The CDR3 DNA reads as TGTGCCAGCAGCTTACAGGGCTACGAGCAGTACTTC.